The clone carrying this T cell receptor (beta chain) has a handful of counts. The source of the sample is a study of blood T cell repertoires in COVID-19. Study details: The United States, Italy and Spain were the sources of the acute and convalescent COVID-19 samples. PBMCs, B-cell-depleted T cells, or T cells were the source of the cDNA or gDNA that made up the material.

Authors' analysis steps: Nucleated cell counts were estimated from reference gene primer amplification. Data came from immunoSEQ multiplex PCR; TCRdb stores just in-frame clones and leaves some out. The V and J calls and clone size come from that table; D and trimming were worked out from the DNA. The repertoire holds roughly 140,000 clones, with approximately 90% as singletons. This CDR3 is built from 18 residues. Germline V lookup: CDR1 SGHVS, CDR2 FNYEAQ. V was clipped by 10 bases and J by 0 bases, with 25 bases between them. This rearrangement joins TRBV7-6 to TRBJ1-3; weak D call: TRBD1 (5 bases). The TCR originated in a woman in her sixties or seventies with active COVID-19. Sequences were obtained from peripheral blood. This chain's CDR3 is CANSLGWGGPTSGNTIYF. CDR3 coding DNA: TGTGCCAACTCTCTAGGGTGGGGGGGACCGACCTCTGGAAACACCATATATTTT. Supplemented by reference TRBV7-6 and TRBJ1-3, the full variable domain reads GAGVSQSPRYKVTKRGQDVALRCDPISGHVSLYWYRQALGQGPEFLTYFNYEAQQDKSGLPNDRFSAERPEGSISTLTIQRTEQRDSAMYRCANSLGWGGPTSGNTIYFGEGSWLTVV.